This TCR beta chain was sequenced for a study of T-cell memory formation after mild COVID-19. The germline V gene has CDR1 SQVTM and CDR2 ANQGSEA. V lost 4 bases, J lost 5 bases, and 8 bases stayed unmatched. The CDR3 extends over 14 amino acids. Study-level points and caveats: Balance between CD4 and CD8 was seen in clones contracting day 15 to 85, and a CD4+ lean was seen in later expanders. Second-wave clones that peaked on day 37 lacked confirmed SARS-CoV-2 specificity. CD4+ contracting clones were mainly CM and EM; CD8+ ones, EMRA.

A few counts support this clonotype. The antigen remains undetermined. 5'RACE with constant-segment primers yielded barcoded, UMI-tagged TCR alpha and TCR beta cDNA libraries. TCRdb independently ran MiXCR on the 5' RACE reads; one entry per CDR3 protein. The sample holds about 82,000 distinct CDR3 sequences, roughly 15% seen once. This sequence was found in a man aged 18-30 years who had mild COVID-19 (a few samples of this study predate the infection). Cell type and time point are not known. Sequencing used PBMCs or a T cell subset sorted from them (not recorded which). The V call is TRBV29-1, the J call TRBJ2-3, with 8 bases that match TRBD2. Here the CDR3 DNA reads TGCAGCGTTGGTAGCGGGGTCAGGGGAGATACGCAGTATTTT. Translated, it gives CSVGSGVRGDTQYF.